This TCR beta chain was documented in a study of cytomegalovirus exposure and HLA in healthy donors. Study background: Of the donors genotyped, approximately 400 in all, 75% to 85% fell in the Caucasian-associated ancestry cluster.

Study-wide points: TRBV6-2, TRBV6-3 and some other V segments were excluded as indistinguishable.

Researchers ran the PCR with 60 Vbeta and 13 Jbeta primers. This table comes from immunoSEQ multiplex PCR, and its TCRdb copy is limited to in-frame clones, with some not included. Here the sample spans about 170,000 clones, 65% to 75% being singletons. CDR1 is SEHNR and CDR2 is FQNEAQ in the germline V gene (reference sequence). The CDR3 runs 15 residues. V lost 5 bases, J lost 1 base, and 3 bases stayed unmatched. With respect to this clone: Its antigen remains unknown.

The chain recombines TRBV7-9 with TRBJ2-3, with TRBD1 matching over 10 bases. This sequence was found in a girl aged 10-17 years in good health and CMV-seronegative. The material sequenced was PBMCs. The DNA of the CDR3 is TGTGCCAGCAGCCGAGGGACAGGGGGCACAGATACGCAGTATTTT. This gives the protein CASSRGTGGTDTQYF.